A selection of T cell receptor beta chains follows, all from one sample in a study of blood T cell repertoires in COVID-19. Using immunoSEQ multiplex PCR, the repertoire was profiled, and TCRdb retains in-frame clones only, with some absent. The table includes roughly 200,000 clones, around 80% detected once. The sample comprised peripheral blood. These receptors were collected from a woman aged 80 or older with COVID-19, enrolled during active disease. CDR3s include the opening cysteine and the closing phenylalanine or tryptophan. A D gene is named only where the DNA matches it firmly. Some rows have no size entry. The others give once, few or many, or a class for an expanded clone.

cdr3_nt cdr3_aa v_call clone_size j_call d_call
TGTGCCAGTAGTATAGGGGGGCTTGGGGAAAAACTGTTTTTT CASSIGGLGEKLFF TRBV19 NA TRBJ1-4 NA
TGTGCCAGTAGTCCTAGGGACAGGTTGCAGCCCCAGCATTTT CASSPRDRLQPQHF TRBV19 NA TRBJ1-5 TRBD1
TGTGCCAGCAGCCCTGGGACTAGCGGGGCTTACAATGAGCAGTTCTTC CASSPGTSGAYNEQFF TRBV3-1/TRBV3-2 NA TRBJ2-1 TRBD2
TGTGCCAGTAGTCCCCCTGGCACTAGAGATGAGCAGTTCTTC CASSPPGTRDEQFF TRBV19 NA TRBJ2-1 NA
TGTGCCAGCACTCCCCCAGGCGGGAGGGCGAACGAGCAGTACTTC CASTPPGGRANEQYF TRBV28 NA TRBJ2-7 TRBD2
TGCGCCAGCACCCTGCCCGGAGAGACCCAGTACTTC CASTLPGETQYF TRBV5-1 NA TRBJ2-5 NA
TGTGCCAGCAGTTACCCCGACAGGACCTATGGCTACACCTTC CASSYPDRTYGYTF TRBV6-2/TRBV6-3 NA TRBJ1-2 NA
TGTGCCACCAGGAGTCTACAGGGGCGCACCGGGGAGCTGTTTTTT CATRSLQGRTGELFF TRBV24-1 once TRBJ2-2 TRBD1
TGTGCCAGCAGTGAGTTCATTACTCCTAGCGGTTACTACGAGCAGTACTTC CASSEFITPSGYYEQYF TRBV27 NA TRBJ2-7 TRBD2
TGTGCCAGCAGCAGCGGACTCCTCGGGGAGCTGTTTTTT CASSSGLLGELFF TRBV7-9 NA TRBJ2-2 NA